This T cell receptor beta chain stems from a study of cytomegalovirus exposure and HLA in healthy donors. Study conclusions and caveats: DRB1 had the most TCR associations and HLA-C the fewest, a later analysis found, with rates varying by HLA locus. Reportedly, cytomegalovirus status was diagnosed with high sensitivity and specificity. The study put some 150 TCR beta chains on its list as cytomegalovirus-associated.

Regarding this clone: Its antigen remains unidentified.

The PCR employed 60 Vbeta primers together with 13 Jbeta primers. Only in-frame clones appear in the TCRdb table, and some are missing; sequencing was by immunoSEQ multiplex PCR. The table has about 120,000 clones, approximately 69% seen once; the top ten hold approximately 10%. Material for sequencing was PBMCs. The sequence was obtained from a woman aged 45-59 years in good health and CMV-seropositive.

CDR3: CASSLVGTGAYTDTQYF. Written as DNA, the CDR3 is TGTGCCAGCAGCTTAGTGGGGACAGGGGCGTACACAGATACGCAGTATTTT. The chain carries TRBV7-2 and TRBJ2-3; 10 bases map to TRBD1. Germline CDR1 reads SGHTA; CDR2 reads FQGNSA. The CDR3 covers 17 residues. V dropped 1 base and J dropped 2; count of bases not matched to a gene: 6.